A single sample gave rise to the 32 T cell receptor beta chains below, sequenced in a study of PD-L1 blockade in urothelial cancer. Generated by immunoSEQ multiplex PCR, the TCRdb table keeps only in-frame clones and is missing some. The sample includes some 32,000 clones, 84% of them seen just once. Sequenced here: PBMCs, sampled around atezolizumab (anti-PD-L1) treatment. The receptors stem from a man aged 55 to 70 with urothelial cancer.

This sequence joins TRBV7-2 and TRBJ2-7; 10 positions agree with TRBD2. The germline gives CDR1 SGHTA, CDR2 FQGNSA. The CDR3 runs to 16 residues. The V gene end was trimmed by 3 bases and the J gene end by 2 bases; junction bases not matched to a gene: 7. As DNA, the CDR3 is TGTGCCAGCAGCTTCGGACTAGCGGTAGAGGCCTACGAGCAGTACTTC. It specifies CASSFGLAVEAYEQYF.

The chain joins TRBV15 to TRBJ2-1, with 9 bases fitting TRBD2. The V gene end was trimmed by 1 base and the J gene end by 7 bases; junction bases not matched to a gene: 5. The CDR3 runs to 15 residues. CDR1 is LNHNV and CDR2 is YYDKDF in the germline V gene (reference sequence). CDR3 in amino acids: CATSRVTSGRNEQFF. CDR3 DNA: TGTGCCACCAGCAGAGTTACTAGCGGGCGGAATGAGCAGTTCTTC.

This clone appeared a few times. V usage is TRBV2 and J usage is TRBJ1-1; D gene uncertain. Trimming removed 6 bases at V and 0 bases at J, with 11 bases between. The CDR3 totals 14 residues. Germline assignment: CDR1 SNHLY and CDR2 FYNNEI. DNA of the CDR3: TGTGCCAGCAGACCTAGAGGGATGAACACTGAAGCTTTCTTT. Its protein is CASRPRGMNTEAFF.

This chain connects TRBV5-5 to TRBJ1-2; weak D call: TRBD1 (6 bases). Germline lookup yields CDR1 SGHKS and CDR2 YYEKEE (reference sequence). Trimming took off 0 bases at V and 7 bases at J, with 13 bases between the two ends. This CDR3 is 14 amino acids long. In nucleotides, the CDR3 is TGTGCCAGCAGCTTGGTTGGACAGAGTGGTGGCTACACCTTC. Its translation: CASSLVGQSGGYTF. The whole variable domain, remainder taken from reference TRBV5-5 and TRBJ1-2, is DAGVTQSPTHLIKTRGQQVTLRCSPISGHKSVSWYQQVLGQGPQFIFQYYEKEERGRGNFPDRFSARQFPNYSSELNVNALLLGDSALYLCASSLVGQSGGYTFGSGTRLTVV.

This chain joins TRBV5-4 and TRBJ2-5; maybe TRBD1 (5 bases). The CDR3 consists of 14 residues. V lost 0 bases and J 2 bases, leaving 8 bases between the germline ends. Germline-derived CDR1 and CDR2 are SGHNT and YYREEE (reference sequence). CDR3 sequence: CASSLVDRQETQYF. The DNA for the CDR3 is TGTGCCAGCAGCTTGGTCGACAGACAAGAGACCCAGTACTTC.

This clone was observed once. The CDR3 reads CASSLVVFGTTNSPLHF. The DNA of the CDR3 is TGTGCCAGCAGCTTAGTAGTGTTCGGGACTACGAATTCACCCCTCCACTTT. V usage is TRBV11-2 and J usage is TRBJ1-6; D is perhaps TRBD1 (5 bases). CDR1 SGHAT and CDR2 FQNNGV come from the germline V gene. The V gene lost 1 base and the J gene lost 7 bases, with 17 bases spanning the gap. The CDR3 is 17 residues long.

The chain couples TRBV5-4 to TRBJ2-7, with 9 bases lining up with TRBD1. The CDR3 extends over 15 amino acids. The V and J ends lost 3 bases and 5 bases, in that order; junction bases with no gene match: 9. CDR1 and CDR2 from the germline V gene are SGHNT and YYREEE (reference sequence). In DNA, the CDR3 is TGTGCCAGCAGCTGGGCCGGGACAGGGTCCCACGAGCAGTACTTC. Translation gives CASSWAGTGSHEQYF.

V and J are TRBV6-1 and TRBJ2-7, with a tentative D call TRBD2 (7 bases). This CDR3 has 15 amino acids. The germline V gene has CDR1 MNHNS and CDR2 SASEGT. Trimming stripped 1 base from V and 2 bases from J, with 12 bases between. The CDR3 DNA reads TGTGCCAGCAGTGAAGTCGGGGGGCGAACCTACGAGCAGTACTTC. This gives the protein CASSEVGGRTYEQYF.

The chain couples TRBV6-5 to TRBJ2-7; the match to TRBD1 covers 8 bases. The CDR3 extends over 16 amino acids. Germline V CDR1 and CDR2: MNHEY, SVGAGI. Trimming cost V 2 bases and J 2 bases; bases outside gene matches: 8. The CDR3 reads CASSYAGTGSPYEQYF. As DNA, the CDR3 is TGTGCCAGCAGTTACGCCGGGACAGGTAGTCCCTACGAGCAGTACTTC.

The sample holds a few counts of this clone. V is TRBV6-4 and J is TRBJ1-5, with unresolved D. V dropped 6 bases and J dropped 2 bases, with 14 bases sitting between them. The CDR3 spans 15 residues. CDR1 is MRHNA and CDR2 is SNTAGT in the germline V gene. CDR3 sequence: CASSPSAGGNQPQHF. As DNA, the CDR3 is TGTGCCAGCAGCCCTTCCGCGGGTGGCAATCAGCCCCAGCATTTT.

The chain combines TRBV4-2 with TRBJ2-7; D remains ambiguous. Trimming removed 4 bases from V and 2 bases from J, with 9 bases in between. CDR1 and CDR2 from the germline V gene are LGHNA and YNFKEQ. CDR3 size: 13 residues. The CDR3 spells CASSRSSAYEQYF. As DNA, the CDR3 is TGTGCCAGCAGCCGGAGTTCTGCCTACGAGCAGTACTTC.

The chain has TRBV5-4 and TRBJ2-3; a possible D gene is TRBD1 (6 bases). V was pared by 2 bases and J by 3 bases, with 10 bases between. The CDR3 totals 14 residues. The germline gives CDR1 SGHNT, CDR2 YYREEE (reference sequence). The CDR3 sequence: CASSFGQTTDTQYF. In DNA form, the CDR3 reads TGTGCCAGCAGCTTCGGACAGACGACAGATACGCAGTATTTT.

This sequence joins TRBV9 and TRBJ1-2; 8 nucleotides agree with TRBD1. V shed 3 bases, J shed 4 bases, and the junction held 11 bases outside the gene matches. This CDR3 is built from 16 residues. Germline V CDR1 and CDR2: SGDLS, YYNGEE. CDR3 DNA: TGTGCCAGCAGCGCCCCCCCCGGGACAGGCTCCTATGGCTACACCTTC. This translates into CASSAPPGTGSYGYTF.

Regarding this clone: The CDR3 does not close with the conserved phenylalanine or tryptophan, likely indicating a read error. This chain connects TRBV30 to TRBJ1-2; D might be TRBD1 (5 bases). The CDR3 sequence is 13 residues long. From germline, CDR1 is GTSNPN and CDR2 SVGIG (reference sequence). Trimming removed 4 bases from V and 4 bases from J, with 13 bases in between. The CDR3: CAWISGRAYGYTS. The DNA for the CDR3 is TGTGCCTGGATTAGCGGCAGGGCCTATGGCTACACCTCC.

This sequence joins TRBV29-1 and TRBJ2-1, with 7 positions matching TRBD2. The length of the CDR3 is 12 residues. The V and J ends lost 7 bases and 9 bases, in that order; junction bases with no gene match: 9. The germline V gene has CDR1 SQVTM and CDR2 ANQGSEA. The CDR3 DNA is TGCAGCGCGGCGGGAGTCTCTATTGAGCAGTTCTTC. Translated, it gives CSAAGVSIEQFF.

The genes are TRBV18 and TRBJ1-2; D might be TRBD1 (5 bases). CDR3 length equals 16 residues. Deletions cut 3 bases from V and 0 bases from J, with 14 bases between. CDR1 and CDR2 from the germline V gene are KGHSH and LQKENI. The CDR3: CASSPLGARANYGYTF. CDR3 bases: TGTGCCAGCTCACCCCTTGGGGCGAGAGCTAACTATGGCTACACCTTC.

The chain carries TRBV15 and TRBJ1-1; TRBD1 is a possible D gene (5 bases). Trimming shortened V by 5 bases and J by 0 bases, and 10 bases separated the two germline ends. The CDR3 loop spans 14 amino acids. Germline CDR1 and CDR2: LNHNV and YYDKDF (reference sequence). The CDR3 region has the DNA TGTGCCACCAGCTTGAGCAGGGTGAACACTGAAGCTTTCTTT. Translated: CATSLSRVNTEAFF.

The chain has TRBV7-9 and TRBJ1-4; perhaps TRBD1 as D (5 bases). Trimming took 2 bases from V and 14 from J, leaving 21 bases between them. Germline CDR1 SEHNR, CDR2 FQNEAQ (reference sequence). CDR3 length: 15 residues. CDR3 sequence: CASSLSNRHLSKLFF. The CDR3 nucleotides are TGTGCCAGCAGCTTAAGTAACAGGCACCTTTCAAAGCTGTTTTTT. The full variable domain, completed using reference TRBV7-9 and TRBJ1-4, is DTGVSQNPRHKITKRGQNVTFRCDPISEHNRLYWYRQTLGQGPEFLTYFQNEAQLEKSRLLSDRFSAERPKGSFSTLEIQRTEQGDSAMYLCASSLSNRHLSKLFFGSGTQLSVL.

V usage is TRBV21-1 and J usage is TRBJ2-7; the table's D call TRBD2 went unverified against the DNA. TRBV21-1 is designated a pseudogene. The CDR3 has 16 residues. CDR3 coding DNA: TGTGCCAGCAGCAAAAGGGGCGGACTAGCGGGAGACGAGCAGTACTTC. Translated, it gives CASSKRGGLAGDEQYF.

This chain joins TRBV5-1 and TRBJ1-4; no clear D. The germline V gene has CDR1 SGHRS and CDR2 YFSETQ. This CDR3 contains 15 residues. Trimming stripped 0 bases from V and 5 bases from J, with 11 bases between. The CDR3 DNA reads TGCGCCAGCAGCTTGGTCGGTCAGGAAAATGAAAAACTGTTTTTT. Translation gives CASSLVGQENEKLFF. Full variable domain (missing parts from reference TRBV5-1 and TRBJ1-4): KAGVTQTPRYLIKTRGQQVTLSCSPISGHRSVSWYQQTPGQGLQFLFEYFSETQRNKGNFPGRFSGRQFSNSRSEMNVSTLELGDSALYLCASSLVGQENEKLFFGSGTQLSVL.

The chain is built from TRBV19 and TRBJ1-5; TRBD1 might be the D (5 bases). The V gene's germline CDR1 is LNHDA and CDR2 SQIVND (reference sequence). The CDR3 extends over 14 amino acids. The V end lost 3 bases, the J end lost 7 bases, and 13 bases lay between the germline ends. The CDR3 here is CASSILQDNQPQHF. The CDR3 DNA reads TGTGCCAGTAGTATTTTACAGGACAACCAGCCCCAGCATTTT.

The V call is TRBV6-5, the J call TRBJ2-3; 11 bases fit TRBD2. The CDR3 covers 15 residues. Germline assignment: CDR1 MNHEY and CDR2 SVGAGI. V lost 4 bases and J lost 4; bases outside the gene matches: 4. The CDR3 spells CASSLVAGGPDTQYF. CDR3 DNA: TGTGCCAGCAGTTTAGTAGCGGGGGGGCCAGATACGCAGTATTTT.

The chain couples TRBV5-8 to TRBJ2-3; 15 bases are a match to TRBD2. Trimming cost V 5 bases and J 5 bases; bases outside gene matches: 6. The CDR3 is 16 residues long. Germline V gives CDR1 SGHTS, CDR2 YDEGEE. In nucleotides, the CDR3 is TGTGCCAGCAGTCGGACTAGCGGGAGGGCCGGAGATACGCAGTATTTT. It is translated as CASSRTSGRAGDTQYF.

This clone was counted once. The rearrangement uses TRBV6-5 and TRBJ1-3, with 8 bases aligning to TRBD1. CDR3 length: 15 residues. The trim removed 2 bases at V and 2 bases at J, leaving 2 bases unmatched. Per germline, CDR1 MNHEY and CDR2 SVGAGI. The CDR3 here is CASSYQGAPGNTIYF. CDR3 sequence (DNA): TGTGCCAGCAGTTACCAGGGGGCTCCTGGAAACACCATATATTTT.

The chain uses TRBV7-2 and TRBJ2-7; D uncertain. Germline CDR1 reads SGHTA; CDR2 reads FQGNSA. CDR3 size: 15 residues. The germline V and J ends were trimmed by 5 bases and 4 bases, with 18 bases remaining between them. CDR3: CASSLIVDRVYEQYF. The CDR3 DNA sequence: TGTGCCAGCAGCCTAATAGTGGATCGGGTATACGAGCAGTACTTC.

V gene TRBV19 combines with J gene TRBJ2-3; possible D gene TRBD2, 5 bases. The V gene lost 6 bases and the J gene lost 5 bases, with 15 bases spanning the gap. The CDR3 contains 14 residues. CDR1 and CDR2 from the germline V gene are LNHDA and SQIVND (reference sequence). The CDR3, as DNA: TGTGCCAGTAGCCCAGAGGGAACGAAAGATACGCAGTATTTT. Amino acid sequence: CASSPEGTKDTQYF.

CDR3 in DNA: TGTGCCAGCAGCTTACTTGCCAGTGGGGCCAACGTCCTGACTTTC. It translates to CASSLLASGANVLTF. The chain carries TRBV7-6 and TRBJ2-6, with D unresolved. The CDR3 is 15 amino acids. The V and J ends lost 2 bases and 3 bases respectively, with 8 bases between them. Germline-derived CDR1 and CDR2 are SGHVS and FNYEAQ.

The CDR3 region is CASSPKGSAGGNEQFF. The CDR3 DNA follows: TGTGCCAGCAGCCCAAAGGGTAGCGCGGGGGGGAATGAGCAGTTCTTC. The chain uses TRBV7-3 and TRBJ2-1, with 9 bases aligning to TRBD2. This CDR3 is built from 16 residues. CDR1 and CDR2 from the germline V gene are SGHTA and FQGTGA. Losses at the gene ends were 5 bases for V and 7 bases for J; bases not matched to a gene: 12.

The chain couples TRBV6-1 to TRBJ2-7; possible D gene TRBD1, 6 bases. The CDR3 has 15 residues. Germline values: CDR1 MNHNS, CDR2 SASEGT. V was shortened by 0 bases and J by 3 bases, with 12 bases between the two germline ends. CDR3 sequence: CASSEADSLIYEQYF. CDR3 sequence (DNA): TGTGCCAGCAGTGAAGCGGACAGTCTTATCTACGAGCAGTACTTC.

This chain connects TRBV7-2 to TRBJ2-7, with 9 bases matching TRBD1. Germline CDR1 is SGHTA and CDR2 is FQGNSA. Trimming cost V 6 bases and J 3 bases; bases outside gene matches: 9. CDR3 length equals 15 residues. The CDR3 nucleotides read TGTGCCAGCAGTACCACCGGGACAGGGAACTACGAGCAGTACTTC. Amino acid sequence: CASSTTGTGNYEQYF. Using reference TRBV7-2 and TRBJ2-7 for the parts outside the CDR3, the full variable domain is GAGVSQSPSNKVTEKGKDVELRCDPISGHTALYWYRQSLGQGLEFLIYFQGNSAPDKSGLPSDRFSAERTGGSVSTLTIQRTQQEDSAVYLCASSTTGTGNYEQYFGPGTRLTVT.

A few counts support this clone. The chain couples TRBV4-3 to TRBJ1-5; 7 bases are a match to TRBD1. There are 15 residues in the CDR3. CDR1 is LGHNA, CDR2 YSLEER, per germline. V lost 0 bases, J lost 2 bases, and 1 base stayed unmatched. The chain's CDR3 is CASSQDGTGNQPQHF. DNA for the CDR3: TGCGCCAGCAGCCAAGATGGGACAGGCAATCAGCCCCAGCATTTT.

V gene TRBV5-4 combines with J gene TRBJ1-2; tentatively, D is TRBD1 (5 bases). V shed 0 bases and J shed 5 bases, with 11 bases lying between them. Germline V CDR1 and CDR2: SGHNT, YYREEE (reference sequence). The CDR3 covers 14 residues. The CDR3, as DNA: TGTGCCAGCAGCTTGGATCCCGGGGGGTATGGCTACACCTTC. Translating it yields CASSLDPGGYGYTF.